This T cell receptor (beta chain) was sequenced in a study of blood T cell repertoires in COVID-19. Overall study context: Some COVID-19 samples were acute and others convalescent; all came from the United States, Italy and Spain. In each case, the material was cDNA or gDNA derived from T cells, B-cell-depleted T cells, or PBMCs.

This clone was observed once. Germline CDR1 reads SQVTM; CDR2 reads ANQGSEA. With 3 bases removed from V and 4 bases from J, the gap between germline ends came to 18 bases. CDR3 size: 15 residues. In the original workflow: Reference gene primer amplification gave estimated nucleated cell counts. Profiling relied on immunoSEQ multiplex PCR, and the TCRdb table lists in-frame clones only, not all of them. V and J calls and clone size come straight from that table; D and trimming were deduced from the DNA. The table includes 60,000 to 85,000 clones, approximately 81% detected once. Source material: peripheral blood. This TCR was recovered from a woman in her sixties with acute or convalescent COVID-19. This sequence joins TRBV29-1 and TRBJ1-1; D might be TRBD1 (5 bases). CDR3 loop: CSVEGGDGGPTEAFF. CDR3 nucleotide sequence: TGCAGCGTTGAGGGGGGGGACGGAGGGCCCACTGAAGCTTTCTTT.